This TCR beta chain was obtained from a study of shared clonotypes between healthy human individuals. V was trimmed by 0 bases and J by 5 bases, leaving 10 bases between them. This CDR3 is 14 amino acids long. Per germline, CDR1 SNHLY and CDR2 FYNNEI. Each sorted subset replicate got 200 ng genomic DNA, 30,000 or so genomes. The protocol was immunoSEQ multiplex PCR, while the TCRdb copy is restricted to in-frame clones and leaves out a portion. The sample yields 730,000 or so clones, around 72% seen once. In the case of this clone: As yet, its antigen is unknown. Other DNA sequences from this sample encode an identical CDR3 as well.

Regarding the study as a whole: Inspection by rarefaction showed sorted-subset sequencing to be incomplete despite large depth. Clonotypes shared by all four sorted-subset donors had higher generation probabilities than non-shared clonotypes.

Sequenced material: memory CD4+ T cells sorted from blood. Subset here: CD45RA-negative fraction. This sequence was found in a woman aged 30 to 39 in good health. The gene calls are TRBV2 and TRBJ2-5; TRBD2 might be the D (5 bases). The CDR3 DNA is TGTGCCAGCAGTGAAGCGCGGGCTGGGGAGACCCAGTACTTC. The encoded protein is CASSEARAGETQYF.